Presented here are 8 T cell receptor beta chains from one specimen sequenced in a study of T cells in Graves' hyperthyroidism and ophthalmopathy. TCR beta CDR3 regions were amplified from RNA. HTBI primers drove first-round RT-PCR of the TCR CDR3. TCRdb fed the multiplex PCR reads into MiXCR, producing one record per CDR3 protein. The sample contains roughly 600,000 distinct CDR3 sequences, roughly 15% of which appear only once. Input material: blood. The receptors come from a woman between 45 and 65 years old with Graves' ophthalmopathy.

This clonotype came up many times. The CDR3 nucleotides read TGTGCCAGCAGTTTACCCCTTGGGGGGGGCGCCAACTATGGCTACACCTTC. As protein: CASSLPLGGGANYGYTF. The chain joins TRBV28 to TRBJ1-2; D is possibly TRBD1 (6 bases). In germline, CDR1 is MDHEN, CDR2 SYDVKM. V lost 2 bases, J lost 2 bases, and 18 bases lay in between. This CDR3 region has 17 residues.

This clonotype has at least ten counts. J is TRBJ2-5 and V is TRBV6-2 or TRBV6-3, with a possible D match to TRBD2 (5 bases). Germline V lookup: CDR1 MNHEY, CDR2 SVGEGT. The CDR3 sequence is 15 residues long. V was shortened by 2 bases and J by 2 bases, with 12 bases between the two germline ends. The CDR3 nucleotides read TGTGCCAGCAGTTACCGGCGGGCGATACAAGAGACCCAGTACTTC. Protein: CASSYRRAIQETQYF.

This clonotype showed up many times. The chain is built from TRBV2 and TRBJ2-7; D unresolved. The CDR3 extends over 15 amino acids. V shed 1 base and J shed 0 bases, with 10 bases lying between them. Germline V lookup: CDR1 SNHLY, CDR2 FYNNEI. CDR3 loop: CASSEVWVLSYEQYF. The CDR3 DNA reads TGTGCCAGCAGTGAAGTGTGGGTTCTCTCCTACGAGCAGTACTTC. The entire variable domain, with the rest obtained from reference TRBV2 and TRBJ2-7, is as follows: EPEVTQTPSHQVTQMGQEVILRCVPISNHLYFYWYRQILGQKVEFLVSFYNNEISEKSEIFDDQFSVERPDGSNFTLKIRSTKLEDSAMYFCASSEVWVLSYEQYFGPGTRLTVT.

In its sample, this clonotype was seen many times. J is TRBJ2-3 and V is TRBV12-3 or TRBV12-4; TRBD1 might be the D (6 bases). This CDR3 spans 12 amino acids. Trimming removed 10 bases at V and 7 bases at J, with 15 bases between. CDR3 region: CATGDQAYTQYF. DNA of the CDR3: TGTGCCACAGGGGACCAGGCTTATACGCAGTATTTT.

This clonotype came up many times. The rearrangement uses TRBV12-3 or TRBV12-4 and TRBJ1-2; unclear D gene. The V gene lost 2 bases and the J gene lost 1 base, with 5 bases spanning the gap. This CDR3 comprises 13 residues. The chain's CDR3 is CASSLRINYGYTF. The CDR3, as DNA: TGTGCCAGCAGTTTAAGGATTAACTATGGCTACACCTTC.

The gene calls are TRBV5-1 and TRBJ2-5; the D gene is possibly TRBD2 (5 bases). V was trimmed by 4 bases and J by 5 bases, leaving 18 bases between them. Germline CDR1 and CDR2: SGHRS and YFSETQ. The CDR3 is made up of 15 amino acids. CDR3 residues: CASSADGEGGETQYF. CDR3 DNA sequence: TGCGCCAGCAGCGCGGACGGGGAAGGTGGGGAGACCCAGTACTTC. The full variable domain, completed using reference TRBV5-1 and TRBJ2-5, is KAGVTQTPRYLIKTRGQQVTLSCSPISGHRSVSWYQQTPGQGLQFLFEYFSETQRNKGNFPGRFSGRQFSNSRSEMNVSTLELGDSALYLCASSADGEGGETQYFGPGTRLLVL.

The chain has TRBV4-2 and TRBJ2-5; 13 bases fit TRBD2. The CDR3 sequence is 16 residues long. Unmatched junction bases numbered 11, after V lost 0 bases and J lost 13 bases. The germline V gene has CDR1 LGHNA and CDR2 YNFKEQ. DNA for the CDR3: TGTGCCAGCAGCCAAGAGTCTTTACTAGCGGGAGGGCCCCGGTACTTC. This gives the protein CASSQESLLAGGPRYF.

The CDR3 reads CASSILAGRQETQYF. The CDR3 DNA follows: TGTGCCAGCTCCATACTAGCGGGCCGACAAGAGACCCAGTACTTC. V and J are TRBV9 and TRBJ2-5, with TRBD2 identical over 9 bases. This CDR3 is 15 amino acids long. The trim removed 7 bases at V and 2 bases at J, leaving 9 bases unmatched. Germline CDR1 SGDLS, CDR2 YYNGEE.